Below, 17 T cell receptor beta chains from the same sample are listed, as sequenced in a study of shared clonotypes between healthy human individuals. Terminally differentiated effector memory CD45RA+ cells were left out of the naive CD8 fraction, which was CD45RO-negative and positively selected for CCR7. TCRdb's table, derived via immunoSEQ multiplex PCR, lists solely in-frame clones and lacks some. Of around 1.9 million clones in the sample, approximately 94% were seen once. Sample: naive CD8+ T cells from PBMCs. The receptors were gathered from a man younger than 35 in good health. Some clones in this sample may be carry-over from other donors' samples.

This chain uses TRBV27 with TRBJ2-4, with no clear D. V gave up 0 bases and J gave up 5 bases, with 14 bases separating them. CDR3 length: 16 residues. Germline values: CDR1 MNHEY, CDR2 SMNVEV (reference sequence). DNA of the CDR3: TGTGCCAGCAGTTTATCGATGGGCCAGACCCAAAACATTCAGTACTTC. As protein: CASSLSMGQTQNIQYF.

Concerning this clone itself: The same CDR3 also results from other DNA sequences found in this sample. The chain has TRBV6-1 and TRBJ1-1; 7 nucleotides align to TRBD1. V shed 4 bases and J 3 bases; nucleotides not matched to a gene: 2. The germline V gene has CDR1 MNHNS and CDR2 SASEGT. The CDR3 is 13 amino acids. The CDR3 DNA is TGTGCCAGCAGTGGCAGGGGGTACACTGAAGCTTTCTTT. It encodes CASSGRGYTEAFF.

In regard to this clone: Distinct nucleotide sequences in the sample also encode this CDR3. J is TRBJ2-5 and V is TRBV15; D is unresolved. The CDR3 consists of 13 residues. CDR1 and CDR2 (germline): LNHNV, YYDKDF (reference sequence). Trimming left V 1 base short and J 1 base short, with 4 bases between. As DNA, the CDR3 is TGTGCCACCAGCAGAGTATCCCAAGAGACCCAGTACTTC. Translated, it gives CATSRVSQETQYF.

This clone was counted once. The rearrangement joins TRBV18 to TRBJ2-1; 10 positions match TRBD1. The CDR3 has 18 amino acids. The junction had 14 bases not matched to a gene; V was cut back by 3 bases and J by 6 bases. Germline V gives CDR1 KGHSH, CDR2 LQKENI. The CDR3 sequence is CASSPGQGLVWLFNEQFF. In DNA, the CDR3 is TGTGCCAGCTCACCGGGACAGGGGTTGGTCTGGCTTTTCAATGAGCAGTTCTTC.

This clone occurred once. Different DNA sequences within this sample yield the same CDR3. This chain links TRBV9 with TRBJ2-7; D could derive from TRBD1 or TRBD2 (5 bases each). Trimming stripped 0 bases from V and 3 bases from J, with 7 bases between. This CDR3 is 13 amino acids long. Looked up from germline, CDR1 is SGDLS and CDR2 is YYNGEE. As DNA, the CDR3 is TGTGCCAGCAGCGTAGGGGGGAACTACGAGCAGTACTTC. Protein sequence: CASSVGGNYEQYF.

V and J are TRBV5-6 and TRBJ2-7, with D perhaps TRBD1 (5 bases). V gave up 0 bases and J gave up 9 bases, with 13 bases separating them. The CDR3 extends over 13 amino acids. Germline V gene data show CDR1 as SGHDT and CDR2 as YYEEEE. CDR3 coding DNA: TGTGCCAGCAGCTTGGTTGGGGCCCTCGTGCAGTACTTC. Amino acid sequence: CASSLVGALVQYF.

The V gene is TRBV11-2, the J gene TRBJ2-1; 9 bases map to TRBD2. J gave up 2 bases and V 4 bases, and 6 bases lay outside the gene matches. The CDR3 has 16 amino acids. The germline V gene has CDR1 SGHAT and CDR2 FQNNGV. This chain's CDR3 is CASSSAGGLTYNEQFF. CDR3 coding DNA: TGTGCCAGCAGCTCCGCGGGGGGGCTCACCTACAATGAGCAGTTCTTC.

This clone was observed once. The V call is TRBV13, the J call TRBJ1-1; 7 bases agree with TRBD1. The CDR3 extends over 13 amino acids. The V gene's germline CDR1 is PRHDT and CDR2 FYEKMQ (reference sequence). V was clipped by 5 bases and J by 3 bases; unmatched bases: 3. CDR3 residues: CASSPDRDTEAFF. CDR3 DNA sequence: TGTGCCAGCAGCCCAGACAGGGACACTGAAGCTTTCTTT.

CDR3 sequence: CAISDHGTSNLDEQFF. Written as DNA, the CDR3 is TGTGCCATCAGCGACCACGGGACTAGCAATTTGGATGAGCAGTTCTTC. The rearrangement links TRBV10-3 to TRBJ2-1; 9 bases match TRBD2. The length of the CDR3 is 16 residues. CDR1 and CDR2 (germline): ENHRY, SYGVKD. The junction had 14 bases not matched to a gene; V was cut back by 6 bases and J by 8 bases.

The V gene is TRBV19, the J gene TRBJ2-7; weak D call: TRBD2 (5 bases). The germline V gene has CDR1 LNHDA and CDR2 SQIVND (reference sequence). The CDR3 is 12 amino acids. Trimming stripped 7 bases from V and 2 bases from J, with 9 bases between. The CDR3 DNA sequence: TGTGCCAGTACCTCGCGGGCCTACGAGCAGTACTTC. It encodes CASTSRAYEQYF.

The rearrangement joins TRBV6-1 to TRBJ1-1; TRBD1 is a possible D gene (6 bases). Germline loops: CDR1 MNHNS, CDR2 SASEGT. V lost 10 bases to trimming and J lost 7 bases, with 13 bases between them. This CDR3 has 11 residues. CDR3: CAIEGGIEAFF. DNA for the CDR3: TGTGCCATTGAGGGGGGAATTGAAGCTTTCTTT.

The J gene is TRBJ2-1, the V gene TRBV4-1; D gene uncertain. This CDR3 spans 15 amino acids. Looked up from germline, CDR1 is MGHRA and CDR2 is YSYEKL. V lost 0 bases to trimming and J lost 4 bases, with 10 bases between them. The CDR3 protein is CASSQDLQPYNEQFF. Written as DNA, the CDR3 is TGCGCCAGCAGCCAAGATCTGCAGCCTTACAATGAGCAGTTCTTC.

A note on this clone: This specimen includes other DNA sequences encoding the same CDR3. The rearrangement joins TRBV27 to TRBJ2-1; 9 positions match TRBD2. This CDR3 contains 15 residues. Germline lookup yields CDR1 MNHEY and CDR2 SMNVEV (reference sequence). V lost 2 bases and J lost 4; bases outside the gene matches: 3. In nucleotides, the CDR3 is TGTGCCAGCAGTTTAACTAGCGGGCTGTACAATGAGCAGTTCTTC. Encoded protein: CASSLTSGLYNEQFF.

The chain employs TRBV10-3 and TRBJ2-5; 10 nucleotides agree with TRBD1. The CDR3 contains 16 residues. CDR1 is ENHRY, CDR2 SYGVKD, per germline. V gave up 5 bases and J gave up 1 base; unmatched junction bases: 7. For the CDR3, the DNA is TGTGCCATCAGTCCAACGGACAGGGGGGCCCAAGAGACCCAGTACTTC. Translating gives CAISPTDRGAQETQYF.

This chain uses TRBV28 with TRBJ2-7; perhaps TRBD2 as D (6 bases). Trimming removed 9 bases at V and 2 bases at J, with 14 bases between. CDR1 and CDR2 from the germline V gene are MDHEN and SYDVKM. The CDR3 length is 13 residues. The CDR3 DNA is TGTGCCAGTTCTGCCGGGGGTACCTACGAGCAGTACTTC. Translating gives CASSAGGTYEQYF. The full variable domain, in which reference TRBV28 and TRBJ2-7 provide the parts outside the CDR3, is DVKVTQSSRYLVKRTGEKVFLECVQDMDHENMFWYRQDPGLGLRLIYFSYDVKMKEKGDIPEGYSVSREKKERFSLILESASTNQTSMYLCASSAGGTYEQYFGPGTRLTVT.

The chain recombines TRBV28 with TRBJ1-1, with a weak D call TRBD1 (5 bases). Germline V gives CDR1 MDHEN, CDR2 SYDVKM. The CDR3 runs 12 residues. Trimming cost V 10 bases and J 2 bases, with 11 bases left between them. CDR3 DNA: TGTGCCATCACAGGTGACAACACTGAAGCTTTCTTT. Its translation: CAITGDNTEAFF.

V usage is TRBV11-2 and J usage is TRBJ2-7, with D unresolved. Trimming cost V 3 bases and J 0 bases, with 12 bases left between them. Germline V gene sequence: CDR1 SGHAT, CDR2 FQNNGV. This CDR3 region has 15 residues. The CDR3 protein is CASSLTAISSYEQYF. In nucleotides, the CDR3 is TGTGCCAGCAGCTTGACGGCGATAAGCTCCTACGAGCAGTACTTC.